This TCR beta chain appears in the sequencing data of a study of blood T cells in healthy people across ages (dated by TCRdb to 2015 to 2017). Regarding the complete study: In model experiments, template switching captured roughly one uniquely barcoded TCR beta cDNA molecule for every two T cells. The study measured age-related changes in TCR beta repertoire diversity using deep sequencing normalized with unique cDNA molecular identifiers. The donors were split into four age groups: young (average around 15 years), middle-aged (over 35), aged (about 62) and long-lived (roughly 77). To avoid experimental bias, donors of different ages were randomly spread across the sequencing lanes. Using the same blood draw, the study looked at two additional independent replicas of 1 million unique cDNA reads for two donors, one aged 18 to 29 and the other aged 80 or older. Study-wide conclusions, independent of this receptor: Because donor CMV infection status was unknown, age-related changes in expanded clonotypes were potentially confounded. Compared with the aged group, the long-lived group had more naive CD4+ T cells, fewer expanded clones and increased TCR diversity, suggesting age selection. A strong correlation was found between observed TCR beta diversity and the percentage of naive T cells measured by flow cytometry. As age increased, observed TCR beta diversity per million T cells dropped in a roughly linear way, and a significant reduction was already evident by age about 40. Estimates of total diversity from one million sequenced T cells were regarded as lower bounds and underestimates. Bulk unsorted PBMC profiling prevented conclusive comparison of naive and antigen-experienced compartments.

The CDR3 spans 13 residues, from the cysteine through the phenylalanine. Only CDR3 DNA remains: 39 bases, in frame from the first base. V drops 6 bases and J drops 2 bases, leaving 9 bases in between. The germline V gene encodes CDR1 KGHDR and CDR2 SFDVKD. Libraries were constructed by 5' RACE. The instrument was an Illumina HiSeq 2500. A second PCR of about 7 to 12 cycles was run with a J-beta primer mix and a sample-barcoded 5' primer. A template-switch 5' adaptor carrying 12 random nucleotides introduced a unique molecular identifier onto each TCR beta cDNA molecule. Each sample yielded at least 2.5 million CDR3-containing paired-end reads. All of the RNA was converted into first-strand cDNA using the Mint cDNA synthesis kit, with a TRBC-specific oligonucleotide serving as the primer. All cDNA was treated with uracil-DNA glycosylase and then went through a first 18-cycle PCR with the universal primers M1SS and BC2_uni_R. The authors' analysis ran thus. Normalization of each sample was performed by random selection of 1 million high-quality reads, each carrying a distinct molecular identifier. Reads with shared molecular identifiers were discarded instead of being binned into consensus sequences. CDR3 identification, clonotype clustering and error correction used MiTCR with a Q25 quality threshold and the strictest error-elimination algorithm. Lower-bound total TCR beta diversity was estimated with a nonparametric unseen species model using Euler transformation. The public reads were quality trimmed at Q25 with fastp and then assembled into clones with MiXCR by TCRdb, keeping productive beta chains. Rows with a matching CDR3 protein are joined into one entry that keeps the most common DNA and genes. V and J calls and clone size were set by TCRdb, not the authors. The table for this sample lists about 680,000 distinct CDR3 sequences; 45% to 50% of them were counted only once. The top ten clones comprise roughly a third of the sample.

Systemically healthy Caucasian individuals from Russia, roughly 40 in total and aged roughly 6 to 100 years, were included as donors. Each donor gave 9.5 to 10 milliliters of peripheral blood, drawn into EDTA-treated Vacutainer tubes. PBMCs were isolated by Ficoll-Paque density-gradient centrifugation, with at least 6 million obtained per sample. Total RNA, at least 6 micrograms per sample, was extracted from PBMCs with Trizol reagent. The percentages of naive CD45RAhigh/CD27high T cells were determined by flow cytometry on a PBMC aliquot from every donor. Points on this clonotype: The antigen it recognizes is unknown. Within one base of it there is no much larger clone, and no base qualities were kept.

The receptor was isolated from a woman aged 60-70 years in good health. The material sequenced was blood. Here the chain combines TRBV24-1 and TRBJ1-2, with the D segment identity uncertain. Here is the DNA: TGTGCCACCAGTCGGGCGGACAACTATGGCTACACCTTC. Its translation is CATSRADNYGYTF.